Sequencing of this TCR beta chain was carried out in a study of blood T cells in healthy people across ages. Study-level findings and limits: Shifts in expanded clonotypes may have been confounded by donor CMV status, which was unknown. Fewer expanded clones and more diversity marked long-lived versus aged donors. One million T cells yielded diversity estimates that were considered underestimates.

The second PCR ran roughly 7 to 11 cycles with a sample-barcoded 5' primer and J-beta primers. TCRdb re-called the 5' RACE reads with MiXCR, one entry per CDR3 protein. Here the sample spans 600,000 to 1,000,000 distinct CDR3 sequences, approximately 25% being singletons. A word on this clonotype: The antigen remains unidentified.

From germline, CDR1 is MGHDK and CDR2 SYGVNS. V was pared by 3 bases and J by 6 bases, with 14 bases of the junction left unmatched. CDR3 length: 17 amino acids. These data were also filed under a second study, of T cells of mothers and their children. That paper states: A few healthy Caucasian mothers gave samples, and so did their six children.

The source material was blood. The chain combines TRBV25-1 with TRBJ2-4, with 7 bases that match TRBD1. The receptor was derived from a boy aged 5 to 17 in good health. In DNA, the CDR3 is TGTGCCAGCAGTGAGGACACAGGGGACCCTCCAAGAAACATTCAGTACTTC. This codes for CASSEDTGDPPRNIQYF.